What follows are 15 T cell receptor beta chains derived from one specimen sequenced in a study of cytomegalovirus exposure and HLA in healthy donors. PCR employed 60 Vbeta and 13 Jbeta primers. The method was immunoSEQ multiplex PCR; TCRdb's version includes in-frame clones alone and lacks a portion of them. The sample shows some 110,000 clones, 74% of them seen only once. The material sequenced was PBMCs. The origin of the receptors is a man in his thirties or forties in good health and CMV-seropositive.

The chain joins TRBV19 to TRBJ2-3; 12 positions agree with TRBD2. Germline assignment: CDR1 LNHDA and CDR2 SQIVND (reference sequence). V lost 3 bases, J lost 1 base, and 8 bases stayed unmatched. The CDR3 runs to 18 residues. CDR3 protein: CASSIALRTSGGTDTQYF. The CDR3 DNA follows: TGTGCCAGTAGTATCGCCCTTCGGACTAGCGGGGGCACAGATACGCAGTATTTT.

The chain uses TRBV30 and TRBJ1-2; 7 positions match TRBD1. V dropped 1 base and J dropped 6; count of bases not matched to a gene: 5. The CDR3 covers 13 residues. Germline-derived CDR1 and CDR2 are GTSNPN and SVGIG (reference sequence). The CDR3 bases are TGTGCCTGGAGTGATAGGGGGCTGAATGGCTACACCTTC. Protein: CAWSDRGLNGYTF. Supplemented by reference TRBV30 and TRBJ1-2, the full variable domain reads SQTIHQWPATLVQPVGSPLSLECTVEGTSNPNLYWYRQAAGRGLQLLFYSVGIGQISSEVPQNLSASRPQDRQFILSSKKLLLSDSGFYLCAWSDRGLNGYTFGSGTRLTVV.

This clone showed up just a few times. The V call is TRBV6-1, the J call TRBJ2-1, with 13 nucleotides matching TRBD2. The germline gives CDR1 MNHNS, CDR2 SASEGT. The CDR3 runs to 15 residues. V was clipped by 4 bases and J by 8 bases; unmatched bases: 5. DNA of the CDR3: TGTGCCAGCAGTGTAACTAGCGGGGGGGCGCATGAGCAGTTCTTC. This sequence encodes CASSVTSGGAHEQFF.

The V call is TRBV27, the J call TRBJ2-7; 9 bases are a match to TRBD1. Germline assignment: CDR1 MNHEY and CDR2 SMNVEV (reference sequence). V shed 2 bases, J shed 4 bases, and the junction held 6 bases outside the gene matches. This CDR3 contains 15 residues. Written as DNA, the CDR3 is TGTGCCAGCAGTTTAACAATGACAGGGGGTTACGAGCAGTACTTC. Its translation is CASSLTMTGGYEQYF.

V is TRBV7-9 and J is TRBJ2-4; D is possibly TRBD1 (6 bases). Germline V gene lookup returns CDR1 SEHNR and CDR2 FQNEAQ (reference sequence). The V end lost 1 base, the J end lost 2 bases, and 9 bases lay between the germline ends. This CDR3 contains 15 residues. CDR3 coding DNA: TGTGCCAGCAGCTTAGTCCAGGGGACCAAAAACATTCAGTACTTC. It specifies CASSLVQGTKNIQYF.

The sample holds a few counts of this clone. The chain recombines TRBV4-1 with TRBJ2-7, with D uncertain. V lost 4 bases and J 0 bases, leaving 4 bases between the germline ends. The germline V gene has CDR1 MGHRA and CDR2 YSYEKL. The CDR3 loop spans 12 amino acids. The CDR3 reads CASSRSSYEQYF. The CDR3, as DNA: TGCGCCAGCAGCCGTAGCTCCTACGAGCAGTACTTC.

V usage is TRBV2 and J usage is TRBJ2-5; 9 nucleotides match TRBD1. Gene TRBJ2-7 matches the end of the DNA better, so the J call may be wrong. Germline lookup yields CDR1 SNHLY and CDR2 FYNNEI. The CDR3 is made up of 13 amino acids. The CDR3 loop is CASSGTGAYEQYF. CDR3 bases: TGTGCCAGCAGTGGGACAGGGGCGTACGAGCAGTACTTC.

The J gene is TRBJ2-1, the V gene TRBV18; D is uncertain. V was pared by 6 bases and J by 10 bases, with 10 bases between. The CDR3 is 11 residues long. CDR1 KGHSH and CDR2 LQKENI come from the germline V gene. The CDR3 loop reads CASSPISEQFF. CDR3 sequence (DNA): TGTGCCAGCTCTCCCATAAGCGAGCAGTTCTTC. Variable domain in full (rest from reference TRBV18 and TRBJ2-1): NAGVMQNPRHLVRRRGQEARLRCSPMKGHSHVYWYRQLPEEGLKFMVYLQKENIIDESGMPKERFSAEFPKEGPSILRIQQVVRGDSAAYFCASSPISEQFFGPGTRLTVL.

In nucleotides, the CDR3 is TGTGCCAGCAGCCAGGGACTAGCGGGGGGCCCTAGCACAGATACGCAGTATTTT. It codes for CASSQGLAGGPSTDTQYF. V usage is TRBV7-9 and J usage is TRBJ2-3; 15 positions agree with TRBD2. CDR1 and CDR2 from the germline V gene are SEHNR and FQNEAQ (reference sequence). V shed 5 bases and J 0 bases; nucleotides not matched to a gene: 6. The length of the CDR3 is 18 residues.

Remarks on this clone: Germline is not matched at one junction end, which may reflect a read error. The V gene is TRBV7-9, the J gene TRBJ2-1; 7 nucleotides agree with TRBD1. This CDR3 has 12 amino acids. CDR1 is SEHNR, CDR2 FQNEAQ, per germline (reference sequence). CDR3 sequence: CSSSLWTGRPFF. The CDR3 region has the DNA TGTTCCAGCAGCTTATGGACAGGTCGTCCGTTCTTC.

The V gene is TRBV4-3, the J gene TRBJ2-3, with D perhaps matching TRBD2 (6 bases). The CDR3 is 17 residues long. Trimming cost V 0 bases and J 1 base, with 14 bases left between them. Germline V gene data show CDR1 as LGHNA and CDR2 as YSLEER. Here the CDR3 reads CASSQEAAVAGTDTQYF. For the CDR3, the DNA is TGCGCCAGCAGCCAAGAGGCGGCGGTAGCGGGCACAGATACGCAGTATTTT.

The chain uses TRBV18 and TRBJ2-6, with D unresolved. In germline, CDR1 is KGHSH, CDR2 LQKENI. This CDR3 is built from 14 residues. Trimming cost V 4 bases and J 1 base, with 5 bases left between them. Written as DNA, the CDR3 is TGTGCCAGCTCACGTAGATCTGGGGCCAACGTCCTGACTTTC. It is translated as CASSRRSGANVLTF.

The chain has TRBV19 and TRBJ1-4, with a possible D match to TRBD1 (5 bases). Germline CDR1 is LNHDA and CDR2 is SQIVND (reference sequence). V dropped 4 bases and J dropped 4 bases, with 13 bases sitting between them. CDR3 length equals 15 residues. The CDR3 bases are TGTGCCAGTAGTAGAGACAGCGTTTTTAATGAAAAACTGTTTTTT. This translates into CASSRDSVFNEKLFF.

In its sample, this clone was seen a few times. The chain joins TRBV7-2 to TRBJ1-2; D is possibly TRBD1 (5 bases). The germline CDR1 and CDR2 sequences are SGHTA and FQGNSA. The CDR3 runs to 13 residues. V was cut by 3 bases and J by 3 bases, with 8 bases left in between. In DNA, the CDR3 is TGTGCCAGCAGCTTCGGGGGTGACTATGGCTACACCTTC. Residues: CASSFGGDYGYTF.

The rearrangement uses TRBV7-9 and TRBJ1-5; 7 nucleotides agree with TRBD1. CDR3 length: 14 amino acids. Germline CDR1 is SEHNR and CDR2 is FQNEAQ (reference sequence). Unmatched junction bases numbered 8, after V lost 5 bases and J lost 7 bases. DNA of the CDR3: TGTGCCAGCAGCCCCGGGACAGCCGCCCAGCCCCAGCATTTT. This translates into CASSPGTAAQPQHF.